The 25 T cell receptor beta chains listed next were all sequenced from one sample in a study of blood T cell repertoires in COVID-19. TCRdb's table, derived via immunoSEQ multiplex PCR, lists solely in-frame clones and lacks some. The sample gives around 94,000 clones, 65% to 85% of which show up once; around 6.5% is in the top ten. Material for sequencing was peripheral blood. Receptors originate from a man aged 60 to 75 with acute or convalescent COVID-19.

This clone was detected once. This sequence joins TRBV3-1 (or the pseudogene TRBV3-2) and TRBJ1-2; 9 bases are shared with TRBD1. Germline values: CDR1 LGHDT, CDR2 YNNKEL (reference sequence). The CDR3 contains 16 residues. J gave up 4 bases and V 6 bases, and 12 bases lay outside the gene matches. This CDR3 reads CASRAPGTGILYGYTF. In DNA, the CDR3 is TGTGCCAGCAGGGCTCCGGGGACAGGGATTCTCTATGGCTACACCTTC.

This clone has more than one count but fewer than ten. The V gene is TRBV12-3 or TRBV12-4, the J gene TRBJ1-2; no reliable D call. V lost 2 bases and J 2 bases, leaving 6 bases between the germline ends. CDR3 length: 13 residues. This CDR3 is CASSLRVNYGYTF. CDR3 DNA: TGTGCCAGCAGTTTAAGAGTCAACTATGGCTACACCTTC.

The rearrangement joins TRBV6-5 to TRBJ2-5; D remains unclear. V shed 4 bases and J shed 1 base, with 13 bases lying between them. Germline V CDR1 and CDR2: MNHEY, SVGAGI. This CDR3 has 15 residues. Here the CDR3 reads CASSLGHAVQETQYF. CDR3 DNA sequence: TGTGCCAGCAGTTTGGGCCACGCCGTCCAAGAGACCCAGTACTTC.

This clone was detected once. V usage is TRBV29-1 and J usage is TRBJ2-2; 9 bases align to TRBD2. The junction had 5 bases not matched to a gene; V was cut back by 6 bases and J by 6 bases. Germline V gives CDR1 SQVTM, CDR2 ANQGSEA. The CDR3 is made up of 13 amino acids. CDR3 DNA sequence: TGCAGCGTGAGCGGGGGGTACTCCGGGGAGCTGTTTTTT. It encodes CSVSGGYSGELFF.

The chain couples TRBV20-1 to TRBJ1-6; D perhaps matches TRBD1 (5 bases). Germline assignment: CDR1 DFQATT and CDR2 SNEGSKA (reference sequence). V was trimmed by 3 bases and J by 6 bases, leaving 12 bases between them. The CDR3 runs to 14 residues. CDR3: CSASMAGLNSPLHF. The DNA for the CDR3 is TGCAGTGCTAGTATGGCAGGGCTTAATTCACCCCTCCACTTT.

This clone was observed a single time. The rearrangement uses TRBV4-3 and TRBJ1-2; D call uncertain. Germline V gene lookup returns CDR1 LGHNA and CDR2 YSLEER. The CDR3 length is 13 residues. Trimming shortened V by 0 bases and J by 3 bases, and 5 bases separated the two germline ends. DNA of the CDR3: TGCGCCAGCAGCCAAGACAGATACTATGGCTACACCTTC. Translating gives CASSQDRYYGYTF.

This clone occurred once. The V call is TRBV2, the J call TRBJ2-5, with TRBD1 matching 9 bases. Trimming took 7 bases from V and 3 from J; bases not matched to a gene: 3. Germline V CDR1 and CDR2: SNHLY, FYNNEI. The CDR3 is 13 residues long. The CDR3 coding sequence is TGTGCCAGCAATCGGGACAGGGAAGAGACCCAGTACTTC. This sequence encodes CASNRDREETQYF.

The chain combines TRBV19 with TRBJ2-7; TRBD1 aligns across 8 bases. CDR3 length equals 16 residues. V dropped 1 base and J dropped 5; count of bases not matched to a gene: 10. CDR1 is LNHDA, CDR2 SQIVND, per germline (reference sequence). The CDR3 loop reads CASSIAGQGLKNEQYF. CDR3 nucleotide sequence: TGTGCCAGTAGTATAGCTGGACAGGGTCTTAAAAACGAGCAGTACTTC.

The chain's CDR3 is CASSLGTSLNYGYTF. The CDR3 nucleotides read TGTGCCAGCAGCTTAGGGACAAGCCTAAACTATGGCTACACCTTC. The chain uses TRBV11-1 and TRBJ1-2; D is possibly TRBD1 (5 bases). The V end lost 1 base, the J end lost 2 bases, and 11 bases lay between the germline ends. The CDR3 totals 15 residues. Germline CDR1 is SGHAT and CDR2 is FQDESV (reference sequence).

This clone occurred many times. The V gene is TRBV6-5, the J gene TRBJ2-7; D may be TRBD2 (6 bases). Deletions cut 6 bases from V and 3 bases from J, with 15 bases between. The CDR3 is 14 amino acids. Germline lookup yields CDR1 MNHEY and CDR2 SVGAGI. CDR3 in amino acids: CASSPSGEIYEQYF. The CDR3 DNA is TGTGCCAGCAGCCCCTCGGGGGAGATCTACGAGCAGTACTTC.

The rearrangement joins TRBV27 to TRBJ2-7, with a possible D match to TRBD2 (7 bases). From germline, CDR1 is MNHEY and CDR2 SMNVEV (reference sequence). V lost 2 bases to trimming and J lost 0 bases, with 17 bases between them. The CDR3 spans 17 residues. CDR3 bases: TGTGCCAGCAGTTTACTTGGGGGGGGCCCCCACTCCTACGAGCAGTACTTC. Translated: CASSLLGGGPHSYEQYF.

This rearrangement joins TRBV25-1 to TRBJ1-2; TRBD1 agrees at 8 bases. The CDR3 contains 15 residues. The germline V gene encodes CDR1 MGHDK and CDR2 SYGVNS. The junction had 7 bases not matched to a gene; V was cut back by 3 bases and J by 4 bases. The CDR3 region is CASSDPGQVFYGYTF. The CDR3 DNA sequence: TGTGCCAGCAGTGATCCGGGACAGGTTTTCTATGGCTACACCTTC.

The chain carries TRBV5-1 and TRBJ1-1; a possible D gene is TRBD1 (6 bases). Trimming took 6 bases from V and 4 from J, leaving 22 bases between them. Germline loops: CDR1 SGHRS, CDR2 YFSETQ. The CDR3 is made up of 16 amino acids. The CDR3 coding sequence is TGCGCCAGCATACACGGGGGGCAGGGTATGTTCACTGAAGCTTTCTTT. This sequence encodes CASIHGGQGMFTEAFF.

Concerning this clone itself: An end of the junction does not agree with germline; a read error may underlie this. V and J are TRBV13 and TRBJ2-3; 9 nucleotides agree with TRBD1. The V gene's germline CDR1 is PRHDT and CDR2 FYEKMQ (reference sequence). CDR3 length: 16 residues. In nucleotides, the CDR3 is TGTGCCAGCAGCCTAGGGACAGGGTATGAAACAGATACGCAGTATTTT. This translates into CASSLGTGYETDTQYF.

The V gene is TRBV4-2, the J gene TRBJ1-6; unclear D gene. This CDR3 is built from 17 residues. Trimming took 2 bases from V and 1 from J, leaving 12 bases between them. Germline V gene sequence: CDR1 LGHNA, CDR2 YNFKEQ. In nucleotides, the CDR3 is TGTGCCAGCAGCCAACAGGTTCCAGTTTCCTATAATTCACCCCTCCACTTT. This gives the protein CASSQQVPVSYNSPLHF.

This clone was recorded only once. The chain joins TRBV5-5 to TRBJ1-1; the D gene is possibly TRBD1 (5 bases). This CDR3 contains 17 residues. V lost 1 base and J 0 bases, leaving 16 bases between the germline ends. Germline V gives CDR1 SGHKS, CDR2 YYEKEE (reference sequence). Written as DNA, the CDR3 is TGTGCCAGCAGCTTGAGGCAGGGTACCGCCGTGAACACTGAAGCTTTCTTT. Protein sequence: CASSLRQGTAVNTEAFF.

The chain recombines TRBV5-1 with TRBJ2-2; D is possibly TRBD1 (6 bases). CDR3 length: 16 amino acids. Germline CDR1 reads SGHRS; CDR2 reads YFSETQ. Trimming took off 5 bases at V and 5 bases at J, with 19 bases between the two ends. The CDR3 bases are TGCGCCAGCAGAACCACCGGGACACCCGTAACCGGGGAGCTGTTTTTT. This sequence encodes CASRTTGTPVTGELFF.

J is TRBJ2-2 and V is TRBV18; D not certain. V was clipped by 2 bases and J by 1 base, with 5 bases between them. This CDR3 is built from 14 residues. CDR1 KGHSH and CDR2 LQKENI come from the germline V gene. In DNA form, the CDR3 reads TGTGCCAGCTCACCAGGCGGGAACACCGGGGAGCTGTTTTTT. Protein product: CASSPGGNTGELFF.

The chain couples TRBV25-1 to TRBJ1-1; TRBD1 is a possible D gene (6 bases). The CDR3 covers 15 residues. Germline CDR1 reads MGHDK; CDR2 reads SYGVNS. V dropped 2 bases and J dropped 0 bases, with 10 bases sitting between them. DNA for the CDR3: TGTGCCAGCAGTGAACCCGGACAGCTGAACACTGAAGCTTTCTTT. Translated: CASSEPGQLNTEAFF.

This sequence joins TRBV3-1 (or the pseudogene TRBV3-2) and TRBJ2-7; 7 nucleotides agree with TRBD2. CDR1 is LGHDT and CDR2 is YNNKEL in the germline V gene (reference sequence). Germline trimming cut 1 base from V and 2 bases from J; bases unmatched to any gene: 2. CDR3 length: 14 amino acids. The CDR3 bases are TGTGCCAGCAGCCAAGTTGGGGGGGCCTACGAGCAGTACTTC. Translation gives CASSQVGGAYEQYF.

This chain links TRBV6-6 with TRBJ2-3, with 10 positions matching TRBD1. Germline loops: CDR1 MNHNY, CDR2 SVGAGI (reference sequence). The junction had 13 bases not matched to a gene; V was cut back by 5 bases and J by 5 bases. This CDR3 is built from 17 residues. The DNA for the CDR3 is TGTGCCAGCAGTCTCCGGAGACAGGGGGCCCAGAGAGATACGCAGTATTTT. Translating gives CASSLRRQGAQRDTQYF.

The chain uses TRBV6-5 and TRBJ2-5, with a tentative D call TRBD2 (6 bases). Germline V CDR1 and CDR2: MNHEY, SVGAGI. Trimming removed 7 bases from V and 1 base from J, with 7 bases in between. The CDR3 sequence is 12 residues long. The DNA of the CDR3 is TGTGCCAGCATGGGACTCCAAGAGACCCAGTACTTC. Translated, it gives CASMGLQETQYF.

The rearrangement links TRBV18 to TRBJ2-1, with D maybe TRBD1 (6 bases). Germline-derived CDR1 and CDR2 are KGHSH and LQKENI. The CDR3 length is 18 residues. Trimming pared 0 bases from V and 0 bases from J, leaving 15 bases between. The CDR3 loop reads CASSPPPGVGSSYNEQFF. CDR3 coding DNA: TGTGCCAGCTCACCACCCCCAGGGGTAGGAAGCTCCTACAATGAGCAGTTCTTC.

The chain links TRBV7-3 to TRBJ2-6; D not certain. CDR3 size: 18 residues. With 2 bases removed from V and 0 bases from J, the gap between germline ends came to 14 bases. Per the germline V gene, CDR1 is SGHTA and CDR2 is FQGTGA. As DNA, the CDR3 is TGTGCCAGCAGCTTAGTTGCACAGCCTCCCTCTGGGGCCAACGTCCTGACTTTC. Translation gives CASSLVAQPPSGANVLTF.

The table lists this clone with a count of one. The V and J genes are TRBV2 and TRBJ1-4, with D perhaps TRBD1 (5 bases). The CDR3 consists of 15 residues. The ends were cut back, 2 bases at V and 7 bases at J, with 14 bases in the middle. CDR1 and CDR2 from the germline V gene are SNHLY and FYNNEI. CDR3: CASSERWGVAEKLFF. Here the CDR3 DNA reads TGTGCCAGCAGTGAACGATGGGGGGTAGCTGAAAAACTGTTTTTT.